Shown below are 16 T cell receptor beta chains from a single sample sequenced in a study of early T cells in non-severe SARS-CoV-2 infection. TCRdb recomputed calls from the 5' RACE reads with MiXCR, one row per CDR3 protein. The data hold tens of thousands of distinct CDR3 sequences, with roughly 8.2% observed a single time. Here the sequenced sample was whole blood, taken at baseline. The receptors stem from an adult who was a healthcare worker with PCR-confirmed SARS-CoV-2 infection or an uninfected control (not recorded which).

There are many counts of this clonotype. The rearrangement uses TRBV11-2 and TRBJ2-1; 7 bases align to TRBD1. The CDR3 extends over 13 amino acids. Per the germline V gene, CDR1 is SGHAT and CDR2 is FQNNGV. V lost 4 bases and J lost 5; bases outside the gene matches: 2. The CDR3 reads CASSSDRDNEQFF. The CDR3, as DNA: TGTGCCAGCAGCTCCGACAGGGACAATGAGCAGTTCTTC.

The chain has TRBV5-5 and TRBJ2-7; D not resolved. This CDR3 region has 12 residues. V was cut by 4 bases and J by 4 bases, with 9 bases left in between. The germline V gene encodes CDR1 SGHKS and CDR2 YYEKEE (reference sequence). The CDR3 protein is CASSRSIYEQYF. The CDR3, as DNA: TGTGCCAGCAGCCGGTCAATTTACGAGCAGTACTTC.

This clonotype turned up a few times. The chain couples TRBV3-1 to TRBJ2-3; a weak D match, TRBD2 (6 bases). The CDR3 is made up of 12 amino acids. Germline CDR1 reads LGHDT; CDR2 reads YNNKEL (reference sequence). V dropped 1 base and J dropped 8 bases, with 7 bases sitting between them. The CDR3 bases are TGTGCCAGCAGCCAAGGGGGAGGTACGCAGTATTTT. It encodes CASSQGGGTQYF.

This clonotype is medium-sized (0.01 to 0.1%). V gene TRBV7-6 combines with J gene TRBJ2-1; possible D gene TRBD1, 6 bases. This CDR3 has 14 residues. Germline lookup yields CDR1 SGHVS and CDR2 FNYEAQ. With 5 bases removed from V and 3 bases from J, the gap between germline ends came to 11 bases. CDR3 sequence reads: CASSARGYYNEQFF. Here the CDR3 DNA reads TGTGCCAGCAGCGCCAGGGGTTACTACAATGAGCAGTTCTTC.

The chain links TRBV4-3 to TRBJ2-1, with D perhaps matching TRBD1 or TRBD2 (6 bases each). V was clipped by 0 bases and J by 6 bases, with 12 bases between them. Germline CDR1 reads LGHNA; CDR2 reads YSLEER. The CDR3 contains 15 residues. The CDR3: CASSQDPGEVNEQFF. DNA for the CDR3: TGCGCCAGCAGCCAAGATCCAGGGGAGGTCAATGAGCAGTTCTTC.

The V and J genes are TRBV19 and TRBJ2-2; unclear D gene. V was shortened by 3 bases and J by 3 bases, with 8 bases between the two germline ends. Looked up from germline, CDR1 is LNHDA and CDR2 is SQIVND (reference sequence). There are 14 residues in the CDR3. CDR3 sequence reads: CASSIVFYTGELFF. As DNA, the CDR3 is TGTGCCAGTAGTATTGTCTTCTACACCGGGGAGCTGTTTTTT. Based on the CDR3 plus reference TRBV19 and TRBJ2-2, the full variable domain is DGGITQSPKYLFRKEGQNVTLSCEQNLNHDAMYWYRQDPGQGLRLIYYSQIVNDFQKGDIAEGYSVSREKKESFPLTVTSAQKNPTAFYLCASSIVFYTGELFFGEGSRLTVL.

The chain joins TRBV4-2 to TRBJ2-3; TRBD2 aligns across 9 bases. The germline CDR1 and CDR2 sequences are LGHNA and YNFKEQ. The CDR3 is 17 amino acids. V lost 0 bases to trimming and J lost 7 bases; unmatched junction nucleotides: 11. This CDR3 is CASSQDRVGREGYTQYF. The CDR3 DNA is TGTGCCAGCAGCCAAGATCGAGTAGGGCGGGAGGGCTATACGCAGTATTTT.

This clonotype was recorded a few times. This chain connects TRBV12-3 or TRBV12-4 to TRBJ2-7; the D gene is possibly TRBD1 (5 bases). V lost 3 bases and J 4 bases, leaving 10 bases between the germline ends. This CDR3 has 13 residues. This CDR3 reads CASSFGAPYEQYF. In DNA form, the CDR3 reads TGTGCCAGCAGTTTTGGGGCCCCATACGAGCAGTACTTC.

In its sample, this clonotype was seen a few times. V is TRBV7-9 and J is TRBJ2-3, with D unresolved. Trimming removed 7 bases at V and 1 base at J, with 9 bases between. CDR1 and CDR2 from the germline V gene are SEHNR and FQNEAQ (reference sequence). The length of the CDR3 is 13 residues. CDR3 bases: TGTGCCAGCACGGACGGACGCACAGATACGCAGTATTTT. It specifies CASTDGRTDTQYF. Complete variable domain (other parts from reference TRBV7-9 and TRBJ2-3): DTGVSQNPRHKITKRGQNVTFRCDPISEHNRLYWYRQTLGQGPEFLTYFQNEAQLEKSRLLSDRFSAERPKGSFSTLEIQRTEQGDSAMYLCASTDGRTDTQYFGPGTRLTVL.

The chain recombines TRBV30 with TRBJ1-2, with D unresolved. CDR1 and CDR2 from the germline V gene are GTSNPN and SVGIG (reference sequence). Trimming shortened V by 5 bases and J by 4 bases, and 8 bases separated the two germline ends. CDR3 length: 11 residues. This CDR3 reads CAWLTVYGYTF. Here the CDR3 DNA reads TGTGCCTGGCTTACAGTCTATGGCTACACCTTC.

The gene calls are TRBV6-5 and TRBJ1-4; D call uncertain. Deletions cut 0 bases from V and 10 bases from J, with 12 bases between. The CDR3 length is 14 residues. Per the germline V gene, CDR1 is MNHEY and CDR2 is SVGAGI. The CDR3 reads CASSYSEGSSKLFF. The CDR3 DNA follows: TGTGCCAGCAGTTACTCGGAAGGGTCTTCAAAACTGTTTTTT.

This clonotype occurred many times. The chain recombines TRBV7-9 with TRBJ2-4; TRBD1 or TRBD2 may be the D gene (6 bases each). The CDR3 runs to 15 residues. CDR1 and CDR2 from the germline V gene are SEHNR and FQNEAQ (reference sequence). V was clipped by 4 bases and J by 8 bases, with 18 bases between them. The CDR3 protein is CASSSGQGTLDIQYF. The CDR3 DNA sequence: TGTGCCAGCAGCTCCGGGCAGGGGACTTTAGACATTCAGTACTTC. Based on the CDR3 plus reference TRBV7-9 and TRBJ2-4, the full variable domain is DTGVSQNPRHKITKRGQNVTFRCDPISEHNRLYWYRQTLGQGPEFLTYFQNEAQLEKSRLLSDRFSAERPKGSFSTLEIQRTEQGDSAMYLCASSSGQGTLDIQYFGAGTRLSVL.

The sample holds a few counts of this clonotype. In nucleotides, the CDR3 is TGCGCCAGCAGCTTGATGAGCGGGAGTCAACAAGAGACCCAGTACTTC. As protein: CASSLMSGSQQETQYF. V gene TRBV5-1 combines with J gene TRBJ2-5; 8 positions match TRBD2. This CDR3 is built from 16 residues. Germline lookup yields CDR1 SGHRS and CDR2 YFSETQ. Losses at the gene ends were 1 base for V and 2 bases for J; bases not matched to a gene: 7.

This clonotype is medium-sized (0.01 to 0.1%) by share. The V gene is TRBV2, the J gene TRBJ2-1; D perhaps matches TRBD2 (5 bases). Deletions cut 1 base from V and 7 bases from J, with 8 bases between. Germline loops: CDR1 SNHLY, CDR2 FYNNEI. The CDR3 spans 13 residues. The CDR3 bases are TGTGCCAGCAGTGAAGGGTGGAGGAATGAGCAGTTCTTC. Translation: CASSEGWRNEQFF. Supplemented by reference TRBV2 and TRBJ2-1, the full variable domain reads EPEVTQTPSHQVTQMGQEVILRCVPISNHLYFYWYRQILGQKVEFLVSFYNNEISEKSEIFDDQFSVERPDGSNFTLKIRSTKLEDSAMYFCASSEGWRNEQFFGPGTRLTVL.

This clonotype has a count of ten or more. This chain joins TRBV12-3 or TRBV12-4 and TRBJ1-1; tentative D call: TRBD1 (5 bases). The CDR3 covers 13 residues. Trimming took off 3 bases at V and 7 bases at J, with 12 bases between the two ends. The CDR3 DNA follows: TGTGCCAGCAGTTTGAGTTGGGGCATTGAAGCTTTCTTT. Protein product: CASSLSWGIEAFF.

Many counts were recorded for this clonotype. V is TRBV3-2 and J is TRBJ2-1; the table gives TRBD2 as D, unverified against the DNA. TRBV3-2 is annotated as a pseudogene. The CDR3 sequence is 14 residues long. The CDR3 region has the DNA TGTGCCAGCAGCCACGGGACTAGCGGAAATGAGCAGTTCTTC. It translates to CASSHGTSGNEQFF.